The 25 T cell receptor beta chains reported below all come from one sample, sequenced in a study of identical twins. Via MiXCR, TCRdb re-called the 5' RACE reads, giving one row per CDR3 protein. The sample contains roughly 690,000 distinct CDR3 sequences, around 6% of which appear only once. Sequenced sample: naive T cells sorted from blood. The receptors shown here come from a man between 18 and 35 years old in good health.

As concerns this clonotype: A much larger clone lies one base from this, so it may be a read error. The genes are TRBV10-3 and TRBJ2-6, with a tentative D call TRBD1 (6 bases). V dropped 4 bases and J dropped 0 bases, with 19 bases sitting between them. The germline gives CDR1 ENHRY, CDR2 SYGVKD. The length of the CDR3 is 19 residues. In nucleotides, the CDR3 is TGTGCCATCAGTGGGCCCGGGACAAGGGATCTCTCTGGGGCCAACGTCCTGACTTTC. Translated: CAISGPGTRDLSGANVLTF.

This clonotype has more than one count but fewer than ten. CDR3 sequence: CASSDRVAHEQYF. CDR3 DNA: TGTGCCAGCAGCGACAGGGTTGCCCACGAGCAGTACTTC. The chain combines TRBV12-3 or TRBV12-4 with TRBJ2-7; 7 bases match TRBD1. J gave up 5 bases and V 6 bases, and 7 bases lay outside the gene matches. This CDR3 spans 13 amino acids.

This clonotype showed up many times. V and J are TRBV29-1 and TRBJ2-1; the match to TRBD2 covers 7 bases. CDR3 length: 14 residues. Germline loops: CDR1 SQVTM, CDR2 ANQGSEA. The V segment lost 3 bases and the J segment 12 bases; nucleotides outside the gene matches: 14. The CDR3 nucleotides are TGCAGCGTTGACGGAGGGAGGGATACCGGGGGGCAGTTCTTC. This gives the protein CSVDGGRDTGGQFF.

This clonotype was recorded at least ten times. This rearrangement joins TRBV15 to TRBJ2-3, with 12 bases aligning to TRBD2. CDR1 is LNHNV and CDR2 is YYDKDF in the germline V gene (reference sequence). The CDR3 sequence is 15 residues long. V trimming: 0 bases; J trimming: 7 bases; junction bases outside the gene matches: 2. CDR3: CATSRERTSGNTQYF. The CDR3 nucleotides are TGTGCCACCAGCAGAGAACGGACTAGCGGGAATACGCAGTATTTT.

This clonotype was seen at least ten times. This chain connects TRBV20-1 to TRBJ2-2, with 8 bases fitting TRBD1. CDR3 length: 16 residues. The V and J ends lost 5 bases and 0 bases, in that order; junction bases with no gene match: 8. Germline V gene lookup returns CDR1 DFQATT and CDR2 SNEGSKA (reference sequence). This CDR3 is CSAFDRGKANTGELFF. CDR3 DNA sequence: TGCAGTGCTTTCGACAGGGGTAAAGCGAACACCGGGGAGCTGTTTTTT.

This clonotype appeared many times. The chain recombines TRBV12-3 or TRBV12-4 with TRBJ1-1; D gene ambiguous. This CDR3 contains 12 residues. V dropped 2 bases and J dropped 7 bases, with 8 bases sitting between them. CDR3 sequence reads: CASSLTRLEAFF. DNA for the CDR3: TGTGCCAGCAGTTTAACCAGGCTTGAAGCTTTCTTT.

Many counts were recorded for this clonotype. In nucleotides, the CDR3 is TGTGCCAGCAGAGGAAGGGGGGGACACTATGGCTACACCTTC. Protein product: CASRGRGGHYGYTF. V is TRBV12-3 or TRBV12-4 and J is TRBJ1-2, with D maybe TRBD1 (6 bases). There are 14 residues in the CDR3. Trimming removed 6 bases at V and 3 bases at J, with 14 bases between.

This clonotype was seen a few times. The gene calls are TRBV2 and TRBJ2-1; D ambiguous. The germline V and J ends were trimmed by 2 bases and 7 bases, with 6 bases remaining between them. The CDR3 covers 12 residues. Germline V gives CDR1 SNHLY, CDR2 FYNNEI. The CDR3, as DNA: TGTGCCAGCAGTGAATGGGCAAATGAGCAGTTCTTC. Encoded protein: CASSEWANEQFF.

This clonotype turned up a few times. The chain links TRBV13 to TRBJ2-7; TRBD2 matches at 16 bases. This CDR3 region has 16 residues. Germline loops: CDR1 PRHDT, CDR2 FYEKMQ (reference sequence). V gave up 0 bases and J gave up 4 bases; unmatched junction bases: 0. Here the CDR3 reads CASSLGGLAGGYEQYV. The CDR3 DNA sequence: TGTGCCAGCAGCTTAGGGGGACTAGCGGGAGGGTACGAGCAGTACGTC.

Ten or more counts support this clonotype. The chain is built from TRBV29-1 and TRBJ1-2; D is perhaps TRBD1 (6 bases). The CDR3 length is 13 residues. Trimming pared 8 bases from V and 4 bases from J, leaving 17 bases between. The germline V gene has CDR1 SQVTM and CDR2 ANQGSEA. The CDR3 sequence is CSPPGRGGYGYTF. CDR3 sequence (DNA): TGCAGCCCCCCGGGCAGGGGAGGCTATGGCTACACCTTC. The full variable domain, in which reference TRBV29-1 and TRBJ1-2 provide the parts outside the CDR3, is SAVISQKPSRDICQRGTSLTIQCQVDSQVTMMFWYRQQPGQSLTLIATANQGSEATYESGFVIDKFPISRPNLTFSTLTVSNMSPEDSSIYLCSPPGRGGYGYTFGSGTRLTVV.

A few counts support this clonotype. The rearrangement joins TRBV28 to TRBJ1-5; D ambiguous. This CDR3 has 13 residues. The ends were cut back, 8 bases at V and 4 bases at J, with 12 bases in the middle. The germline CDR1 and CDR2 sequences are MDHEN and SYDVKM. For the CDR3, the DNA is TGTGCCAGCGGTTGGCCGTCTAATCAGCCCCAGCATTTT. The encoded protein is CASGWPSNQPQHF.

This clonotype has only a few counts. This chain joins TRBV28 and TRBJ2-5; 8 nucleotides match TRBD2. The V and J ends lost 7 bases and 5 bases, in that order; junction bases with no gene match: 12. The germline CDR1 and CDR2 sequences are MDHEN and SYDVKM. The CDR3 covers 15 residues. The CDR3 sequence is CASIPVRGGRETQYF. CDR3 bases: TGTGCCAGCATTCCCGTCCGGGGGGGGCGGGAGACCCAGTACTTC.

The chain couples TRBV7-6 to TRBJ2-2, with D tentatively TRBD1 or TRBD2 (5 bases each). CDR3 length: 14 residues. Between the trimmed V and J ends, which lost 5 bases and 4 bases, there was a span of 11 bases. In germline, CDR1 is SGHVS, CDR2 FNYEAQ. The CDR3 DNA sequence: TGTGCCAGCAGCCACCCCGGGGCCACCGGGGAGCTGTTTTTT. Its protein is CASSHPGATGELFF.

This sequence joins TRBV19 and TRBJ2-2; 12 bases are shared with TRBD2. J was trimmed by 4 bases and V by 6 bases; bases with no gene match: 9. CDR1 is LNHDA, CDR2 SQIVND, per germline (reference sequence). CDR3 size: 17 residues. The CDR3 spells CASSLAGGPRSTGELFF. In DNA form, the CDR3 reads TGTGCCAGTAGCCTAGCGGGAGGGCCACGGAGCACCGGGGAGCTGTTTTTT. Full variable domain (remainder filled in from reference TRBV19 and TRBJ2-2): DGGITQSPKYLFRKEGQNVTLSCEQNLNHDAMYWYRQDPGQGLRLIYYSQIVNDFQKGDIAEGYSVSREKKESFPLTVTSAQKNPTAFYLCASSLAGGPRSTGELFFGEGSRLTVL.

This clonotype was counted a few times. This sequence may be a read error, since a much larger clone differs from it by one base. This chain connects TRBV6-1 to TRBJ2-7, with 9 nucleotides matching TRBD1. Germline V lookup: CDR1 MNHNS, CDR2 SASEGT. This CDR3 comprises 14 residues. The V gene end was trimmed by 6 bases and the J gene end by 2 bases; junction bases not matched to a gene: 5. CDR3 sequence: CASSRGTGTYEQYF. CDR3 sequence (DNA): TGTGCCAGCAGCCGCGGGACAGGGACCTACGAGCAGTACTTC.

There are many counts of this clonotype. This sequence joins TRBV12-3 or TRBV12-4 and TRBJ1-3; no clear D. V was trimmed by 7 bases and J by 8 bases, leaving 15 bases between them. CDR3 length equals 13 residues. DNA for the CDR3: TGTGCCAGCATCCGAGGACCCGAAGACACCATATATTTT. It encodes CASIRGPEDTIYF.

This clonotype was counted at least ten times. This rearrangement joins TRBV12-3 or TRBV12-4 to TRBJ2-1; 13 bases align to TRBD2. The CDR3 has 14 residues. The J segment lost 8 bases and the V segment lost 7 bases, leaving 5 bases of the junction unmatched. For the CDR3, the DNA is TGTGCCAGCACCTGGGGACTAGCGGGGCATGAGCAGTTCTTC. Translated: CASTWGLAGHEQFF.

This clonotype was found a few times. The J gene is TRBJ2-7, the V gene TRBV3-1; no clear D gene. This CDR3 is built from 13 residues. V was clipped by 0 bases and J by 6 bases, with 9 bases between them. Looked up from germline, CDR1 is LGHDT and CDR2 is YNNKEL (reference sequence). CDR3 DNA sequence: TGTGCCAGCAGCCAAGATTGGAGTACCGAGCAGTACGTC. As protein: CASSQDWSTEQYV.

This clonotype was counted ten times or more. The chain has TRBV11-2 and TRBJ1-4; D gene uncertain. V was pared by 5 bases and J by 4 bases, with 14 bases between. Germline V CDR1 and CDR2: SGHAT, FQNNGV. The CDR3 spans 15 residues. The CDR3 here is CASSQMGLSNEKLFF. In DNA, the CDR3 is TGTGCCAGCAGCCAAATGGGTTTGAGTAATGAAAAACTGTTTTTT.

At least ten counts were recorded for this clonotype. The chain uses TRBV10-3 and TRBJ2-2, with D perhaps TRBD1 (5 bases). The CDR3 length is 13 residues. Between the trimmed V and J ends, which lost 6 bases and 3 bases, there was a span of 8 bases. Germline V gene sequence: CDR1 ENHRY, CDR2 SYGVKD. CDR3 in DNA: TGTGCCATCAGAGGGGCCGACACCGGGGAGCTGTTTTTT. It translates to CAIRGADTGELFF.

The table lists this clonotype with many counts. V is TRBV12-3 or TRBV12-4 and J is TRBJ2-3; D is undetermined. The CDR3 spans 12 residues. Trimming took off 6 bases at V and 7 bases at J, with 11 bases between the two ends. The CDR3 spells CASSPRLYTQYF. CDR3 nucleotide sequence: TGTGCCAGCAGCCCGCGGCTTTATACGCAGTATTTT.

This clonotype was observed a few times. This chain uses TRBV14 with TRBJ2-7; 7 bases line up with TRBD1. The J segment lost 3 bases and the V segment lost 5 bases, leaving 7 bases of the junction unmatched. CDR1 is SGHDN and CDR2 is FVKESK in the germline V gene. CDR3 length: 14 residues. The CDR3 nucleotides read TGTGCCAGCAGCTCGCCGGGACAGCTCTACGAGCAGTACTTC. Translating gives CASSSPGQLYEQYF.

For this clonotype: A much larger clone sits a single nucleotide away, making a read error possible. The genes are TRBV27 and TRBJ2-1; D possibly corresponds to TRBD2 (6 bases). V lost 7 bases to trimming and J lost 3 bases, with 16 bases between them. The CDR3 is 15 amino acids. From germline, CDR1 is MNHEY and CDR2 SMNVEV (reference sequence). The CDR3 is CASKTGLSYYNEQFF. The CDR3 DNA reads TGTGCCAGCAAAACGGGACTCAGCTACTACAATGAGCAGTTCTTC.

The genes are TRBV28 and TRBJ2-2; D remains ambiguous. The V end lost 6 bases, the J end lost 0 bases, and 17 bases lay between the germline ends. The CDR3 consists of 17 residues. CDR1 and CDR2 (germline): MDHEN, SYDVKM. For the CDR3, the DNA is TGTGCCAGCAGCGCAGCCAGGACCCACGCGAACACCGGGGAGCTGTTTTTT. This encodes CASSAARTHANTGELFF.

The rearrangement joins TRBV7-8 to TRBJ2-2, with D tentatively TRBD1 or TRBD2 (6 bases each). The CDR3 is made up of 16 amino acids. V was pared by 5 bases and J by 3 bases, with 16 bases between. Germline CDR1 is SGHVS and CDR2 is FQNEAQ. The CDR3 protein is CASSPVWGADTGELFF. As DNA, the CDR3 is TGTGCCAGCAGCCCGGTTTGGGGGGCGGACACCGGGGAGCTGTTTTTT.